The present T cell receptor (beta chain) was sequenced within a study of T cell responses to AZD1222 COVID-19 vaccine. Study-level points and caveats: Regions 160-218 and 743-854 dominated among vaccine-associated CD4 TCRs spanning spike. Just six AZD1222 recipients were seropositive at baseline.

With respect to this clone: Its antigen is unidentified. At one end, the junction sequence differs from germline, possibly due to a read error.

The germline V gene has CDR1 MGHRA and CDR2 YSYEKL. The CDR3 has 15 residues. The assay was immunoSEQ multiplex PCR, and TCRdb's table has in-frame clones only and misses some. The table lists about 77,000 clones, about 92% of them singletons, with roughly 4.7% in the top ten. The V and J genes are TRBV4-1 and TRBJ1-5; TRBD1 agrees at 7 bases. The sequencing here drew on peripheral blood, taken 28 days after the second AZD1222 dose. The clonotype originates from an adult who received the AZD1222 COVID-19 vaccine. The CDR3 DNA is TGCGCCAGCAGCCAAGAAAGAGGGGGCAACCAGCCCCAGCATTTT. This translates into CASSQERGGNQPQHF.